This T cell receptor (beta chain) stems from a study of T cell responses to AZD1222 COVID-19 vaccine. Clones were sequenced by immunoSEQ multiplex PCR, and TCRdb holds only the in-frame ones, with some missing. This table holds roughly 93,000 clones, roughly 91% found once. J gave up 12 bases and V 4 bases, and 7 bases lay outside the gene matches. Germline CDR1 ENHRY, CDR2 SYGVKD. CDR3 size: 12 residues. The TCR was taken from an adult in good health. The sample consisted of peripheral blood, taken on day 0 of MenACWY control vaccination. The chain is built from TRBV10-3 and TRBJ1-2; TRBD1 matches 8 bases. The CDR3 bases are TGTGCCATCAGTGGAGACGGACAGGGAGACACCTTC. Translating it yields CAISGDGQGDTF.